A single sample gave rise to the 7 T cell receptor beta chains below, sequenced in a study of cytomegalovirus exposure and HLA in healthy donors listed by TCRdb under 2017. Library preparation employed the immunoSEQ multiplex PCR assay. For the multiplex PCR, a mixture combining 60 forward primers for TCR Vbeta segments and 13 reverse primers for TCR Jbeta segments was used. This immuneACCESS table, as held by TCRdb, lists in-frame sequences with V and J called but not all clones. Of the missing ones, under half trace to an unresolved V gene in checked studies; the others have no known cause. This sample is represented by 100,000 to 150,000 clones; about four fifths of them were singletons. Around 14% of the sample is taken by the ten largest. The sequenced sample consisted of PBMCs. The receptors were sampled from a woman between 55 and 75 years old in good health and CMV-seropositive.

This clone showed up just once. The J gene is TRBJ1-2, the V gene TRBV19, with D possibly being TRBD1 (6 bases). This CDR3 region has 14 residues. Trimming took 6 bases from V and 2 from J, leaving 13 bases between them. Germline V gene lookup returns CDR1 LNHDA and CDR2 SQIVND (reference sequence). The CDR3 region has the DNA TGTGCCAGTAGCCCCCACAGGGTAAACTATGGCTACACCTTC. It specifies CASSPHRVNYGYTF.

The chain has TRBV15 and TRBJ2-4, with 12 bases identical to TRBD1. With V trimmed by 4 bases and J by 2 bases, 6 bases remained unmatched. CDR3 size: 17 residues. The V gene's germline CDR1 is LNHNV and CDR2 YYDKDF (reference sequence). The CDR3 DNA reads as TGTGCCACCAGCACCCCGGGACAGGGGGCGTCCAAAAACATTCAGTACTTC. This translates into CATSTPGQGASKNIQYF. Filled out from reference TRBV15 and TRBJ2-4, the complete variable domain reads DAMVIQNPRYQVTQFGKPVTLSCSQTLNHNVMYWYQQKSSQAPKLLFHYYDKDFNNEADTPDNFQSRRPNTSFCFLDIRSPGLGDTAMYLCATSTPGQGASKNIQYFGAGTRLSVL.

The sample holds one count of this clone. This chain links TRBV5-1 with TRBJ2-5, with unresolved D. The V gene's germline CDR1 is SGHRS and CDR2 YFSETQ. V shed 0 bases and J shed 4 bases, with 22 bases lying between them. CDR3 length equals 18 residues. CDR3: CASSLGQMQSLGRETQYF. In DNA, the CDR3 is TGCGCCAGCAGCTTGGGACAAATGCAATCCTTAGGTAGAGAGACCCAGTACTTC.

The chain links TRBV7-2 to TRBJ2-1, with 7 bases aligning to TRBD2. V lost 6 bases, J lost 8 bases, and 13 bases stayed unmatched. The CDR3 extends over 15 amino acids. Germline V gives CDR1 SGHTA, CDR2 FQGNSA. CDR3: CASRGWREGGDEQFF. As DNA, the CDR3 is TGTGCCAGCAGGGGATGGAGGGAGGGCGGGGATGAGCAGTTCTTC.

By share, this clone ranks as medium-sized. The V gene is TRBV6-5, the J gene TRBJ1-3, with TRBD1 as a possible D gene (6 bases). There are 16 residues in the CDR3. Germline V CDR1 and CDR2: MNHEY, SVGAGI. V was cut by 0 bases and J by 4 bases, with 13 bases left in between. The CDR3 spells CASSYSSGGTGNTIYF. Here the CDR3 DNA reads TGTGCCAGCAGTTACTCAAGCGGGGGGACAGGAAACACCATATATTTT.

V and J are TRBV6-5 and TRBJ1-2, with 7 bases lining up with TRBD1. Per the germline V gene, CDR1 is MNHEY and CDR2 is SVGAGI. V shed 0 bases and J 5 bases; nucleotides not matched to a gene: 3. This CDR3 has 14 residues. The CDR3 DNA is TGTGCCAGCAGTTACTCCCGGGACAGTTATGGCTACACCTTC. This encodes CASSYSRDSYGYTF.

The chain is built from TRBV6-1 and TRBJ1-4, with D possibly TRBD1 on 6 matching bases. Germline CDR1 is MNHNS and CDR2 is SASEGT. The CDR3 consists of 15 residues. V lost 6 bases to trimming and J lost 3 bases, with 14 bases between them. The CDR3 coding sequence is TGTGCCAGCAGACCGCAGGGGCGAGCTAATGAAAAACTGTTTTTT. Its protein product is CASRPQGRANEKLFF.